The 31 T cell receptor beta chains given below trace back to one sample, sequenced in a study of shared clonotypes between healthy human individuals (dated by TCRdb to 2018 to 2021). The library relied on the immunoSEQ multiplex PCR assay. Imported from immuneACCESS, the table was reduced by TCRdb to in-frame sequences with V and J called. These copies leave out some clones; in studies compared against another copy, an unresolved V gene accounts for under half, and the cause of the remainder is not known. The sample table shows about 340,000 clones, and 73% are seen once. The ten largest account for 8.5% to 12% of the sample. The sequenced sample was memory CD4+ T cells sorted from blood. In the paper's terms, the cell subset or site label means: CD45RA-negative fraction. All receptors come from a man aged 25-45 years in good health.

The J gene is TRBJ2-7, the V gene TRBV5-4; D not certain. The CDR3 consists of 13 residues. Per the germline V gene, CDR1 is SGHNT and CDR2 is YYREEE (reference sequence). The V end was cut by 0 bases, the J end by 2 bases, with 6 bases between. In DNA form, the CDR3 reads TGTGCCAGCAGCTTGGCTGGGACCTACGAGCAGTACTTC. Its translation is CASSLAGTYEQYF. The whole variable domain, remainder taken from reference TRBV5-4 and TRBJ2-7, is ETGVTQSPTHLIKTRGQQVTLRCSSQSGHNTVSWYQQALGQGPQFIFQYYREEENGRGNFPPRFSGLQFPNYSSELNVNALELDDSALYLCASSLAGTYEQYFGPGTRLTVT.

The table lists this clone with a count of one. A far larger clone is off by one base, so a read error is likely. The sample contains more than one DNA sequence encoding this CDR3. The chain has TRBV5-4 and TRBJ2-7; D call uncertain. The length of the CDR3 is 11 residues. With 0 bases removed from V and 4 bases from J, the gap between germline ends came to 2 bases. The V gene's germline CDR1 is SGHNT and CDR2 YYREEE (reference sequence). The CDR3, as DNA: TGTGCCAGCAGCTTGGGGTACGAGCAGTACTTC. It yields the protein CASSLGYEQYF.

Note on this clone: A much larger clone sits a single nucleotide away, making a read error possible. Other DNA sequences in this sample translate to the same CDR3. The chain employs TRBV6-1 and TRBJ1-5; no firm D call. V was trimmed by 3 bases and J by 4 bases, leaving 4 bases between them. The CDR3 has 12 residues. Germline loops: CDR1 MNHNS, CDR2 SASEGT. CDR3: CASSEDNQPQHF. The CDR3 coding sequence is TGTGCCAGCAGTGAGGATAATCAGCCCCAGCATTTT.

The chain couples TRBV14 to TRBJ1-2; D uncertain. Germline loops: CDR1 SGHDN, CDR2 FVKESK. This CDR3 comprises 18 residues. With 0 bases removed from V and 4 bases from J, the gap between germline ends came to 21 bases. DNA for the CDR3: TGTGCCAGCAGCCAAGAAAGGCGGGGATACCTGGACTTCTATGGCTACACCTTC. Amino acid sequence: CASSQERRGYLDFYGYTF. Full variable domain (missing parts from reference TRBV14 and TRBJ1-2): EAGVTQFPSHSVIEKGQTVTLRCDPISGHDNLYWYRRVMGKEIKFLLHFVKESKQDESGMPNNRFLAERTGGTYSTLKVQPAELEDSGVYFCASSQERRGYLDFYGYTFGSGTRLTVV.

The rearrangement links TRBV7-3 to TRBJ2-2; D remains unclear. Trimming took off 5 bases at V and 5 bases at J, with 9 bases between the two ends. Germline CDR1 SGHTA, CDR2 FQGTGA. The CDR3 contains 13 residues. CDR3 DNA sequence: TGTGCCAGCAGCCCTACCTATACCGGGGAGCTGTTTTTT. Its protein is CASSPTYTGELFF.

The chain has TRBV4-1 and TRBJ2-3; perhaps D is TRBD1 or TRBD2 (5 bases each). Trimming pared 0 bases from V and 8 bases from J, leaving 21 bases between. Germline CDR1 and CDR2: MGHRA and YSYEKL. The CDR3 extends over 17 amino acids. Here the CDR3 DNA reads TGCGCCAGCAGCCAAGATTCCCCCCCTAGAGGGGTGGGTACGCAGTATTTT. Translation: CASSQDSPPRGVGTQYF.

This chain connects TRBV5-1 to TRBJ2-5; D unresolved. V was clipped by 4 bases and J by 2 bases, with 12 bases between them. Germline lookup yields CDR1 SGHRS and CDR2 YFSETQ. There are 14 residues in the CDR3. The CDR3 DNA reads TGCGCCAGCAGCCTCGGACCGGTACAAGAGACCCAGTACTTC. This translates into CASSLGPVQETQYF.

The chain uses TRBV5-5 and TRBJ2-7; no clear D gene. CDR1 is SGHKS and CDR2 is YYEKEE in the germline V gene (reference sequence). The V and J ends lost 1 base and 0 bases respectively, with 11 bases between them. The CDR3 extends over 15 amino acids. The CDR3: CASSLSPIDSYEQYF. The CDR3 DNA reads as TGTGCCAGCAGCTTGTCGCCGATCGACTCCTACGAGCAGTACTTC.

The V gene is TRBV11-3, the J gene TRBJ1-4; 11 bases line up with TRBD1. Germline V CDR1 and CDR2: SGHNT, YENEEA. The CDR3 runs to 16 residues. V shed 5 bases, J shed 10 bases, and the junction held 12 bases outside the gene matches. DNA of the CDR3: TGTGCCAGCAGCCAGGCTACGGACAGGGGGCTTGGAAAACTGTTTTTT. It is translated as CASSQATDRGLGKLFF.

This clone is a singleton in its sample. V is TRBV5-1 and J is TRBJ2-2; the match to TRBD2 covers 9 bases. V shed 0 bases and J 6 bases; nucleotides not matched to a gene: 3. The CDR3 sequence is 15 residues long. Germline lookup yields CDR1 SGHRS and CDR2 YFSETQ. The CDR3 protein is CASSLEIAGAGELFF. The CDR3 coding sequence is TGCGCCAGCAGCTTGGAGATAGCGGGAGCCGGGGAGCTGTTTTTT.

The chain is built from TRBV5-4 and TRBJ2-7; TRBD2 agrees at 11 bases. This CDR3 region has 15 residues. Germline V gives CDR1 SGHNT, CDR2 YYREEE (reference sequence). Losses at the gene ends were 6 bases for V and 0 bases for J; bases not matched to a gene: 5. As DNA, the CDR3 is TGTGCCAGCAACGCCGGGACTAGCGGCTCCTACGAGCAGTACTTC. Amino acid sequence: CASNAGTSGSYEQYF.

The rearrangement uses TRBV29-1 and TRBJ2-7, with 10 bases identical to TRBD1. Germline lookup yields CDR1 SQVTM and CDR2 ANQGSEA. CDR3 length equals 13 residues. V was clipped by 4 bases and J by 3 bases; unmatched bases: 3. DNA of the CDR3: TGCAGCGTTGTGGGACAGGGGTACTACGAGCAGTACTTC. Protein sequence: CSVVGQGYYEQYF.

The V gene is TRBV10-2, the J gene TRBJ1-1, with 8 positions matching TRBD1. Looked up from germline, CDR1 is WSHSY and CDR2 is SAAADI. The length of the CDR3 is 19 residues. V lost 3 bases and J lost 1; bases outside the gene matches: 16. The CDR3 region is CASSDDLRLLDRGNTEAFF. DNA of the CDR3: TGCGCCAGCAGTGATGATTTGCGGCTGTTAGACAGGGGGAACACTGAAGCTTTCTTT.

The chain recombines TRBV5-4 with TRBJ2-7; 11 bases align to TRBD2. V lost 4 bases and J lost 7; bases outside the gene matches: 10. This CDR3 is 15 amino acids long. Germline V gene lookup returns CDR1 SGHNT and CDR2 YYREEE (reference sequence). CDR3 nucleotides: TGTGCCAGCAGCCCGGGGACTAGCGGAATGAGGGAGCAGTACTTC. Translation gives CASSPGTSGMREQYF. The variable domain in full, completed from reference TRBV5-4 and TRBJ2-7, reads ETGVTQSPTHLIKTRGQQVTLRCSSQSGHNTVSWYQQALGQGPQFIFQYYREEENGRGNFPPRFSGLQFPNYSSELNVNALELDDSALYLCASSPGTSGMREQYFGPGTRLTVT.

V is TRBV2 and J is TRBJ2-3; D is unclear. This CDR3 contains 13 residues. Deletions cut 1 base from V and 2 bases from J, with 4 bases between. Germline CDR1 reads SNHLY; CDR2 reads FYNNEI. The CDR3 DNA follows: TGTGCCAGCAGTGAAGAAAACACAGATACGCAGTATTTT. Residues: CASSEENTDTQYF.

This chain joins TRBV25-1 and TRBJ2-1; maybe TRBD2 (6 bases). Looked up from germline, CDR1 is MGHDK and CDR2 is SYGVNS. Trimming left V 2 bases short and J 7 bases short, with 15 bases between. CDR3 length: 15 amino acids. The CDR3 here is CASSEPRESENEQFF. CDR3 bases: TGTGCCAGCAGTGAACCCCGGGAGTCCGAGAATGAGCAGTTCTTC. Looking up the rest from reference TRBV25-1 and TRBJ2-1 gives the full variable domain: EADIYQTPRYLVIGTGKKITLECSQTMGHDKMYWYQQDPGMELHLIHYSYGVNSTEKGDLSSESTVSRIRTEHFPLTLESARPSHTSQYLCASSEPRESENEQFFGPGTRLTVL.

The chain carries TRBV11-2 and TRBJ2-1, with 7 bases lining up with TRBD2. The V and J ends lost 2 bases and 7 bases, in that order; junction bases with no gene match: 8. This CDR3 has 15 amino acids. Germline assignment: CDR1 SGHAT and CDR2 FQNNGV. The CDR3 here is CASSLTGLGPNEQFF. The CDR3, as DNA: TGTGCCAGCAGCTTAACCGGACTAGGCCCTAATGAGCAGTTCTTC. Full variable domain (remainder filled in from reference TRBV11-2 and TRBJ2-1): EAGVAQSPRYKIIEKRQSVAFWCNPISGHATLYWYQQILGQGPKLLIQFQNNGVVDDSQLPKDRFSAERLKGVDSTLKIQPAKLEDSAVYLCASSLTGLGPNEQFFGPGTRLTVL.

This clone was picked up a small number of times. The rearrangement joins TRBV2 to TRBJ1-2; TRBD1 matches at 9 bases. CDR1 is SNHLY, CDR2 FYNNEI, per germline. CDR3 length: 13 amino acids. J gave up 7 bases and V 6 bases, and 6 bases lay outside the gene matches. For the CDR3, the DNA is TGTGCCAGCAGAGACAGGGGGACGTTTGGCTACACCTTC. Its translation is CASRDRGTFGYTF.

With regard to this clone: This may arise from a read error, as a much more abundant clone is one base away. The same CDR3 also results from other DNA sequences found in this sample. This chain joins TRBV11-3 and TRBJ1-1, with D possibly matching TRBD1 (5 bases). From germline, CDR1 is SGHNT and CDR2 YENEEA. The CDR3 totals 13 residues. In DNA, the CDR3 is TGTGCCAGCAGCTTTGGGGGGAACACTGAGGCTTTCTTT. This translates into CASSFGGNTEAFF.

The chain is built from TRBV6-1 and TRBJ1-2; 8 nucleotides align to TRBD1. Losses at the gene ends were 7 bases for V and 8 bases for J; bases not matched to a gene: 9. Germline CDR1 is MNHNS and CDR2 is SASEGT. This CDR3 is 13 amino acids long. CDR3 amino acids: CASIEQGVRGYTF. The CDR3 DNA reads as TGTGCCAGCATAGAACAGGGGGTACGGGGCTACACCTTC.

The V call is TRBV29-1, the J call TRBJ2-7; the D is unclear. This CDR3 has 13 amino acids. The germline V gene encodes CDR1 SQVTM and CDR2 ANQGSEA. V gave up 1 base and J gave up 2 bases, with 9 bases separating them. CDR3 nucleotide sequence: TGCAGCGTTGAAGGCGGTCAGGCCTACGAGCAGTACTTC. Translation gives CSVEGGQAYEQYF.

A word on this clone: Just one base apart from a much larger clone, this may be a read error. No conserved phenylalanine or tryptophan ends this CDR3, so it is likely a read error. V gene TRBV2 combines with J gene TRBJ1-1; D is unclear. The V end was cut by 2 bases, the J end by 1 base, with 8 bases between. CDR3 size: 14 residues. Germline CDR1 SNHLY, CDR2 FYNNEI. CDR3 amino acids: CASSESWGNTEAFL. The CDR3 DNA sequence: TGTGCCAGCAGTGAATCTTGGGGGAACACTGAAGCTTTCCTT.

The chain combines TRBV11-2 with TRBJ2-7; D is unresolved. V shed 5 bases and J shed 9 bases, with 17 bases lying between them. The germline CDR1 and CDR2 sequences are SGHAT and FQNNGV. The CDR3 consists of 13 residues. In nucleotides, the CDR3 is TGTGCCAGCAGCAAGGATCCATCACGAGGGCAGTACTTC. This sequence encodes CASSKDPSRGQYF.

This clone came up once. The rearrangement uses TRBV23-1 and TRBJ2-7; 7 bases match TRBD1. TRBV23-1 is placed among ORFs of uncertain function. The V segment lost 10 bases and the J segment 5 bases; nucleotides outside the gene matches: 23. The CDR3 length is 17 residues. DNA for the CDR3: TGCGCCATCAACCGGGATCGACAGGGTAAGGCCCCAGACGAGCAGTACTTC. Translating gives CAINRDRQGKAPDEQYF.

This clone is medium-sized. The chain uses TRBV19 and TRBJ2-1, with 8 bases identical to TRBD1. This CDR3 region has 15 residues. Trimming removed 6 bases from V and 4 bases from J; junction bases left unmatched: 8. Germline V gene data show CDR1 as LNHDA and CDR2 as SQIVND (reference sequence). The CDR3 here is CASSLGQAIYNEQFF. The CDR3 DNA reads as TGTGCCAGTAGCCTGGGACAGGCGATATACAATGAGCAGTTCTTC. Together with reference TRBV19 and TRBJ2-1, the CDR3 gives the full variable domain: DGGITQSPKYLFRKEGQNVTLSCEQNLNHDAMYWYRQDPGQGLRLIYYSQIVNDFQKGDIAEGYSVSREKKESFPLTVTSAQKNPTAFYLCASSLGQAIYNEQFFGPGTRLTVL.

This CDR3 reads CASSRPGAVNEQYF. The CDR3 DNA sequence: TGTGCCAGCAGCCGCCCGGGGGCGGTGAACGAGCAGTACTTC. V usage is TRBV7-2 and J usage is TRBJ2-7; D may correspond to TRBD1 or TRBD2 (6 bases each). Trimming took off 5 bases at V and 5 bases at J, with 16 bases between the two ends. Germline loops: CDR1 SGHTA, CDR2 FQGNSA. The CDR3 has 14 residues.

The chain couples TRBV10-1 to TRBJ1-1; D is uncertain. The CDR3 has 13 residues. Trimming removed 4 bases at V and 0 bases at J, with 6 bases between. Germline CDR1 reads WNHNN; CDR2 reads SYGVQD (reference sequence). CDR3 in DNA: TGCGCCAGCAGTGCCTCAATGAACACTGAAGCTTTCTTT. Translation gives CASSASMNTEAFF.

This chain's CDR3 is CASSPGQGAFGELFF. The DNA for the CDR3 is TGTGCCAGCAGTCCCGGACAGGGGGCGTTCGGGGAGCTGTTTTTT. The chain is built from TRBV6-6 and TRBJ2-2; 11 bases line up with TRBD1. The CDR3 is 15 amino acids. The germline V gene has CDR1 MNHNY and CDR2 SVGAGI (reference sequence). J lost 7 bases, V lost 5 bases, and 6 bases had no gene match.

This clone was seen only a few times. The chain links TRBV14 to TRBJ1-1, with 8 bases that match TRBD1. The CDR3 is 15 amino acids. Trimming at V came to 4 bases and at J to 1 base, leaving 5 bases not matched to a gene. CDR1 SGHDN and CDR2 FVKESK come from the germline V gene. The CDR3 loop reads CASSREDRGNTEAFF. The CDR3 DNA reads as TGTGCCAGCAGCCGAGAAGACAGGGGGAACACTGAAGCTTTCTTT.

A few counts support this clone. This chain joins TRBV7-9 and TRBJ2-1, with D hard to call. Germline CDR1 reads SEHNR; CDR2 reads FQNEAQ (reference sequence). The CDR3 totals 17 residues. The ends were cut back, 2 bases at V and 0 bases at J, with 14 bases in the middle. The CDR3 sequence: CASSLWRRTYSYNEQFF. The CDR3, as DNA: TGTGCCAGCAGCTTATGGCGCCGTACTTACTCCTACAATGAGCAGTTCTTC.

CDR3: CASSLGVKGSNTEAFF. DNA for the CDR3: TGTGCCAGCAGCTTGGGTGTTAAGGGATCCAACACTGAAGCTTTCTTT. The chain uses TRBV5-5 and TRBJ1-1; D is uncertain. Germline V gene lookup returns CDR1 SGHKS and CDR2 YYEKEE (reference sequence). The CDR3 totals 16 residues. V lost 0 bases, J lost 2 bases, and 14 bases lay in between.